Included here is one T cell receptor beta chain sequence, with context. These data come from a study of T cells in Graves' hyperthyroidism and ophthalmopathy. This CDR3 is built from 13 residues. The V end lost 1 base, the J end lost 6 bases, and 7 bases lay between the germline ends. The germline CDR1 and CDR2 sequences are SEHNR and FQNEAQ (reference sequence). RNA transcripts yielded amplified TCR beta CDR3 regions. The study used the HTBI primer set for a first-round RT-PCR of the TCR CDR3. TCRdb reprocessed the multiplex PCR reads with MiXCR, giving one entry per CDR3 protein. This table holds roughly 510,000 distinct CDR3 sequences, 46% found once.

The sequenced sample was peripheral blood or thyroid tissue (not recorded which). V is TRBV7-9 and J is TRBJ1-5; D is unresolved. The sequence was collected from an adult woman with Graves' disease, either hyperthyroidism or ophthalmopathy (not recorded which). CDR3 sequence: CASSLGLFQPQHF. Written as DNA, the CDR3 is TGTGCCAGCAGCTTAGGGTTATTTCAGCCCCAGCATTTT.